A selection of T cell receptor beta chains follows, all from one sample in a study of blood T cell repertoires in COVID-19. Sequencing was performed with immunoSEQ multiplex PCR; in TCRdb, only in-frame clones are kept and a portion is missing. The data show around 300,000 clones, 80% to 90% seen once. Sequencing input: peripheral blood. The source of these receptors is a man in his fifties or sixties with active or convalescent COVID-19. Both conserved end residues are part of each CDR3. D genes are given only for firm matches. Clone size, where shown, is once, few, many, or a class for clones that have expanded.

CDR3 DNA,CDR3 protein,clone size,V gene,D gene,CDR3 length,J gene
TGTGCCAGCACGAACCCTCGACTTAGCGGCTCCGGGGAGCTGTTTTTT,CASTNPRLSGSGELFF,.,TRBV2,.,16,TRBJ2-2
TGTGCCAGCAGCTACGGACAGGGAGTTGGCTACACCTTC,CASSYGQGVGYTF,.,TRBV12-3/TRBV12-4,TRBD1,13,TRBJ1-2
TGTGCCAGCAGTCCCGAGGGTTTCTATGGCTACACCTTC,CASSPEGFYGYTF,many,TRBV27,.,13,TRBJ1-2
TGTGCCATCAGTGAGGGGTTGCAGGGGCTGAACACTGAAGCTTTCTTT,CAISEGLQGLNTEAFF,few,TRBV10-3,.,16,TRBJ1-1
TGTGCCAGCAGCTTATCCGCGTTTTTAGGAGGCGAGCAGTACTTC,CASSLSAFLGGEQYF,once,TRBV11-3,.,15,TRBJ2-7
TGTGCCAGCTGGTTCGTCCCGCAGTCCACCTACGAGCAGTACTTC,CASWFVPQSTYEQYF,.,TRBV5-8,.,15,TRBJ2-7
TGTGCCAGCAGTTTATCGCAGGGGGCCGATTCCGAGCAGTACTTC,CASSLSQGADSEQYF,.,TRBV27,TRBD1,15,TRBJ2-7
TGTGCCAGTATCGGCCCGGGGGGGAACACTGAAGCTTTCTTT,CASIGPGGNTEAFF,.,TRBV19,.,14,TRBJ1-1
TGTGCCAGCAGCTTAGTAGGGGTAGACCATGAGCAGTTCTTC,CASSLVGVDHEQFF,.,TRBV7-9,.,14,TRBJ2-1
TGTGCCAGCAGCTTAGTTCCCCTTATACTAGCGGGGGTGCCCTACGAGCAGTACTTC,CASSLVPLILAGVPYEQYF,.,TRBV7-8,TRBD2,19,TRBJ2-7
TGTGCCACCAGTGAACCGGAGATCAACTATGGCTACACCTTC,CATSEPEINYGYTF,.,TRBV24-1,.,14,TRBJ1-2
TGCGCCAGCAGCCTTTGGTCGGTCGGGGGCACTGAAGCTTTCTTT,CASSLWSVGGTEAFF,.,TRBV4-1,.,15,TRBJ1-1
TGTGCCAGCAGCTTGGGTTGGGGACAGGGGGATCAGCCCCAGCATTTT,CASSLGWGQGDQPQHF,.,TRBV5-6,TRBD1,16,TRBJ1-5
TGTGCCAGTAGTAGGGACAGGGATCGCGAGCAGTACTTC,CASSRDRDREQYF,.,TRBV19,TRBD1,13,TRBJ2-7
TGTGCCAGCAGCTTCTTGGGGCTCATGAACACTGAAGCTTTCTTT,CASSFLGLMNTEAFF,.,TRBV7-2,.,15,TRBJ1-1
TGTGCCTGGACCCGGACAGGGGATATACGGAATTCACCCCTCCACTTT,CAWTRTGDIRNSPLHF,few,TRBV30,TRBD1,16,TRBJ1-6
TGTGCTAGCAGCTTAAGGACAGGGGGATATGAGCAGTTCTTC,CASSLRTGGYEQFF,.,TRBV7-7,TRBD1,14,TRBJ2-1
TGTGCCAGCGTCACCGGGACAAGGCATCAGCCCCAGCATTTT,CASVTGTRHQPQHF,.,TRBV28,.,14,TRBJ1-5
TGTGCCAGCAGCTTACTAGCGGGAACCCAAGAGACCCAGTACTTC,CASSLLAGTQETQYF,.,TRBV7-3,TRBD2,15,TRBJ2-5
TGTGCCAGAGTAGAGAAACACACTTTCAGGGGACAGGGGAAGGTTAGCAATCAGCCCCAGCATTTT,CARVEKHTFRGQGKVSNQPQHF,.,TRBV7-5,.,22,TRBJ1-5
TGTGCCAGCAGGCCGGGACAGGTTTCAGATACGCAGTATTTT,CASRPGQVSDTQYF,.,TRBV27,TRBD1,14,TRBJ2-3
TGCGCCAGCAGGAGGACAGGGGGCATTAGGGAGACCCAGTACTTC,CASRRTGGIRETQYF,.,TRBV4-1,TRBD1,15,TRBJ2-5
TGTGCCAGCAGCCAAGGACAGGGAACTGAAGCTTTCTTT,CASSQGQGTEAFF,.,TRBV3-1/TRBV3-2,TRBD1,13,TRBJ1-1
TGCAGCGTTGAGAGGGACAGTTCAGATACGCAGTATTTT,CSVERDSSDTQYF,.,TRBV29-1,TRBD1,13,TRBJ2-3
.,CASSSSEGRVYGYTF,.,TRBV6-6,.,15,TRBJ1-2
TGTGCCAGCAGTGAACAGGGGTTCGAGCAGTACTTC,CASSEQGFEQYF,once,TRBV2,.,12,TRBJ2-7
TGCGCCAGCAGCCGGGGACAGCCCGAAAAACTGTTTTTT,CASSRGQPEKLFF,.,TRBV4-1,TRBD1,13,TRBJ1-4
TGTGCCAGCAGCACATACCGGGAGATCCCCGGGGCTTTCTTT,CASSTYREIPGAFF,.,TRBV7-2,.,14,TRBJ1-1
TGTGCCAGCGGACTAGCGGGAGGGAAGAGGACCCAGTACTTC,CASGLAGGKRTQYF,.,TRBV6-5,TRBD2,14,TRBJ2-5
TGTGCCAGCAGAAGGACACCACGGACCTACGAGCAGTACTTC,CASRRTPRTYEQYF,few,TRBV27,.,14,TRBJ2-7
TGCGCCAGCAGTCGGACAGGGGGCCATCAGCCCCAGCATTTT,CASSRTGGHQPQHF,.,TRBV5-1,TRBD1,14,TRBJ1-5
TGTGCCAGCAGGCACGCTAGACAGGGGGACGAAAAACTGTTTTTT,CASRHARQGDEKLFF,.,TRBV4-2,TRBD1,15,TRBJ1-4
TGTGCCAGCAGCTTAGCGTCGCGGTGGACAGATACGCAGTATTTT,CASSLASRWTDTQYF,once,TRBV11-2,.,15,TRBJ2-3
TGTGCCACCAGCAGAGAGCACAGGGTGCACACCTTC,CATSREHRVHTF,.,TRBV15,.,12,TRBJ1-2
TGTGCCAGCAGTTATGACAGGGGGCCTGGAAACACCATATATTTT,CASSYDRGPGNTIYF,.,TRBV6-5,TRBD1,15,TRBJ1-3
TGTGCCAGCAGTTTACAGGGGAACACTGAAGCTTTCTTT,CASSLQGNTEAFF,.,TRBV12-3/TRBV12-4,.,13,TRBJ1-1
TGTGCCAGCAGTCCTGGACAGGGATACTATGGCTACACCTTC,CASSPGQGYYGYTF,.,TRBV28,TRBD1,14,TRBJ1-2
TGTGCCAGCGCGGGACAGGGCGATAATTCACCCCTCCACTTT,CASAGQGDNSPLHF,.,TRBV28,TRBD1,14,TRBJ1-6
TGTGCCAGCAGTCCCGGGAGTGAGACCCAGTACTTC,CASSPGSETQYF,few,TRBV2,.,12,TRBJ2-5
TGTGCCAGCAGCCCCCGGTGGGGCCCCTACGAGCAGTACTTC,CASSPRWGPYEQYF,.,TRBV5-8,.,14,TRBJ2-7
TGTGCCTGGAGCGCCGGCGGGGGTCAAAAGACCCAGTACTTC,CAWSAGGGQKTQYF,once,TRBV30,TRBD2,14,TRBJ2-5
TGTGCCAGCAGTCAGGACAGTTACAATCAGCCCCAGCATTTT,CASSQDSYNQPQHF,.,TRBV28,.,14,TRBJ1-5
TGTGCCACTGCGACAGGGGTGAACACTGAAGCTTTCTTT,CATATGVNTEAFF,.,TRBV28,TRBD1,13,TRBJ1-1
TGTGCCAGCAGTCTACCAGGGTTCTATGGCTACACCTTC,CASSLPGFYGYTF,.,TRBV7-6,.,13,TRBJ1-2
TGTGCCAGCAGCTTAGCGTATAACGGGGGGAGTTGGGATCAGCCCCAGCATTTT,CASSLAYNGGSWDQPQHF,.,TRBV7-6,.,18,TRBJ1-5
TGTGCCAGCAGCTGGACTGCGGGTTCCTCTGGGGCCAACGTCCTGACTTTC,CASSWTAGSSGANVLTF,.,TRBV5-4,.,17,TRBJ2-6
TGTGCCAGCAGTTCCCCCACAGGGTTCAATCAGCCCCAGCATTTT,CASSSPTGFNQPQHF,.,TRBV28,.,15,TRBJ1-5
TGTGCCAGCAGTGAACGGACAGCCGAGATGAACACTGAAGCTTTCTTT,CASSERTAEMNTEAFF,once,TRBV2,.,16,TRBJ1-1
TGCGCCAGCAGCCAAGACCTTGGGACTAGCGGGGGTTGGGGCGGGGAGCTGTTTTTT,CASSQDLGTSGGWGGELFF,.,TRBV4-3,TRBD2,19,TRBJ2-2
TGTGCCAGCAGTTTACGGTTCGGGGGGGACACTGAAGCTTTCTTT,CASSLRFGGDTEAFF,.,TRBV27,.,15,TRBJ1-1
TGTGCCAGCAGCAAGGGACAGGTACATGGTGAGCAGTTCTTC,CASSKGQVHGEQFF,.,TRBV6-5,TRBD1,14,TRBJ2-1